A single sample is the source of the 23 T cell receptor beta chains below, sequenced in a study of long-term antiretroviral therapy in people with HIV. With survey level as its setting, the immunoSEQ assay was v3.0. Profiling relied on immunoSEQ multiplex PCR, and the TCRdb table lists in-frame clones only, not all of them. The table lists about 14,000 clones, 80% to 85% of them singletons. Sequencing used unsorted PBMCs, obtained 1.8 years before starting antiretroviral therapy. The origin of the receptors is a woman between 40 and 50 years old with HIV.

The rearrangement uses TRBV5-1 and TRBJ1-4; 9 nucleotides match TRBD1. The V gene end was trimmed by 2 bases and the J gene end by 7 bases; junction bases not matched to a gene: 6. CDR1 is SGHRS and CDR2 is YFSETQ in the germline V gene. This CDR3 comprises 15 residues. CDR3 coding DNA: TGCGCCAGCAGCTTCTCGACAGGGGGGGGTGAAAAACTGTTTTTT. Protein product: CASSFSTGGGEKLFF.

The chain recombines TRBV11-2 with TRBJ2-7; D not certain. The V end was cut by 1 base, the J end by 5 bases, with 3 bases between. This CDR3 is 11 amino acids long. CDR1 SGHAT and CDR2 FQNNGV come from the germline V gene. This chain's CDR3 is CASSLADEQYF. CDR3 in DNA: TGTGCCAGCAGCTTAGCTGACGAGCAGTACTTC.

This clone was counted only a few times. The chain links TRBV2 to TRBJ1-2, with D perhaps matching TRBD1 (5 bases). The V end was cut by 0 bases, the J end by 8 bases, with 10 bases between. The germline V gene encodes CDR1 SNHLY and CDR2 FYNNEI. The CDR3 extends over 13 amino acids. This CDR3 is CASSEALGAGYTF. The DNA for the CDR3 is TGTGCCAGCAGTGAAGCGCTCGGGGCCGGCTACACCTTC.

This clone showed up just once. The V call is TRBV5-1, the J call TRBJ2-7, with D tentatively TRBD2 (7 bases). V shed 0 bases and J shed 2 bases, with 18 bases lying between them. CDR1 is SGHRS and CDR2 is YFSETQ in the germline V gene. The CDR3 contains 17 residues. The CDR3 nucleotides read TGCGCCAGCAGCTTGGCGCCGGGGGGCCTGGACGCCTACGAGCAGTACTTC. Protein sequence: CASSLAPGGLDAYEQYF.

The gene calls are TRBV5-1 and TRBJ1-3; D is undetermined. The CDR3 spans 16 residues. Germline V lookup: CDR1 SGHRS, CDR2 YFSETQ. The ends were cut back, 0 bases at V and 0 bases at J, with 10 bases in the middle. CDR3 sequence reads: CASSLAGLSSGNTIYF. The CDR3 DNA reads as TGCGCCAGCAGCTTGGCAGGACTATCCTCTGGAAACACCATATATTTT.

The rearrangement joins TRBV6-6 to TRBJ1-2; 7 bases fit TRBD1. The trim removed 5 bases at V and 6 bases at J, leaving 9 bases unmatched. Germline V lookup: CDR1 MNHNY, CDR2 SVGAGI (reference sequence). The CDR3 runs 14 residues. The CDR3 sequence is CASSASGQSNGYTF. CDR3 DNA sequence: TGTGCCAGCAGTGCCTCGGGACAGTCAAATGGCTACACCTTC.

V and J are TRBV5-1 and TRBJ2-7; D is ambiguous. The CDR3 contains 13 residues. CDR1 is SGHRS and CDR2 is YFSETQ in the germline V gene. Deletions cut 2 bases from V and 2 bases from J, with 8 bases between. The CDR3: CASSFPAAYEQYF. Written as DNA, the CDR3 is TGCGCCAGCAGCTTCCCAGCCGCCTACGAGCAGTACTTC. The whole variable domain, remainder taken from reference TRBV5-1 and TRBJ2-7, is KAGVTQTPRYLIKTRGQQVTLSCSPISGHRSVSWYQQTPGQGLQFLFEYFSETQRNKGNFPGRFSGRQFSNSRSEMNVSTLELGDSALYLCASSFPAAYEQYFGPGTRLTVT.

The CDR3 DNA reads as TGCGCCAGCAGCTTGGAACCCGCGGGAGGCACAGATACGCAGTATTTT. The encoded protein is CASSLEPAGGTDTQYF. This sequence joins TRBV5-1 and TRBJ2-3, with TRBD2 matching over 7 bases. The V segment lost 0 bases and the J segment 1 base; nucleotides outside the gene matches: 5. CDR3 size: 16 residues. Germline V lookup: CDR1 SGHRS, CDR2 YFSETQ.

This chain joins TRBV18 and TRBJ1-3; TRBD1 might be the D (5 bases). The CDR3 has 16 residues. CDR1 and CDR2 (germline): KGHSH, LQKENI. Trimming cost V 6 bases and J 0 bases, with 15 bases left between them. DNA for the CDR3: TGTGCCAGCTCCCCCGGCCTAGGACACTCTGGAAACACCATATATTTT. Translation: CASSPGLGHSGNTIYF.

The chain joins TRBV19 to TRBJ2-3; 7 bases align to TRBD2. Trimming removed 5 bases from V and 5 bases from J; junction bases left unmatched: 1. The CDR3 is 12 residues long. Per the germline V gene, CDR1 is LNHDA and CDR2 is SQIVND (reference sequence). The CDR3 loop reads CASSRGVDTQYF. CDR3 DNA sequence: TGTGCCAGTAGTCGGGGGGTAGATACGCAGTATTTT.

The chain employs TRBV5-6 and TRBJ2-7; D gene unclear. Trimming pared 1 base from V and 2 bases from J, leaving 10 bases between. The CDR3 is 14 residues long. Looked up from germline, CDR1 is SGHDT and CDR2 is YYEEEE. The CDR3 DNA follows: TGTGCCAGCAGCTTGATAGGCAGCACCTACGAGCAGTACTTC. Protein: CASSLIGSTYEQYF.

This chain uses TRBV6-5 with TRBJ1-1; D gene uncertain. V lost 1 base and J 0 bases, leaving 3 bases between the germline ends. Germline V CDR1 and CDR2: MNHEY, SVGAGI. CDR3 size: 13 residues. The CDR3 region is CASSYLLNTEAFF. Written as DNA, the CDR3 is TGTGCCAGCAGTTACTTATTGAACACTGAAGCTTTCTTT.

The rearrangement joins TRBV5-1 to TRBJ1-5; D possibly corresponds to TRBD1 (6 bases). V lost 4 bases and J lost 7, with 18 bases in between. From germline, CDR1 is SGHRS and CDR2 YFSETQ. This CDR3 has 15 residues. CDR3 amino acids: CASSPTTGSGQPQHF. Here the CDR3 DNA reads TGCGCCAGCAGCCCTACTACAGGGTCCGGACAGCCCCAGCATTTT. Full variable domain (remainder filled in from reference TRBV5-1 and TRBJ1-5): KAGVTQTPRYLIKTRGQQVTLSCSPISGHRSVSWYQQTPGQGLQFLFEYFSETQRNKGNFPGRFSGRQFSNSRSEMNVSTLELGDSALYLCASSPTTGSGQPQHFGDGTRLSIL.

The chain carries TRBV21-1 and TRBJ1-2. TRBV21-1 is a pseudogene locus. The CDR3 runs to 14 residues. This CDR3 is CASSSTSGGRGYTF. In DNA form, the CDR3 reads TGTGCCAGCAGCTCTACCTCGGGGGGCAGGGGCTACACCTTC.

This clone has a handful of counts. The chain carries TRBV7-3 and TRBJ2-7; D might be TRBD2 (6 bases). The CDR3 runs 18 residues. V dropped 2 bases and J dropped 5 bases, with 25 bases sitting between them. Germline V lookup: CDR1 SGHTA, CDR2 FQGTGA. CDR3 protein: CASSLSGSLAGLANEQYF. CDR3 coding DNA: TGTGCCAGCAGCTTATCAGGGAGCTTGGCGGGCCTAGCGAACGAGCAGTACTTC.

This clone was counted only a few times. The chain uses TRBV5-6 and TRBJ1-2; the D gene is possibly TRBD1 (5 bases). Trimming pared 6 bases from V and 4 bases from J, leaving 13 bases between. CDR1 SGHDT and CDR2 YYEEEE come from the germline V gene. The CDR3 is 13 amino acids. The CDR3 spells CASNEAGIYGYTF. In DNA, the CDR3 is TGTGCCAGCAACGAGGCAGGGATCTATGGCTACACCTTC.

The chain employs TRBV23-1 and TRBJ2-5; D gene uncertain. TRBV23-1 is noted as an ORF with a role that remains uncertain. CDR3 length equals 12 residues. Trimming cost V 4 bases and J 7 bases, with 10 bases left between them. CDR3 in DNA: TGCGCCAGCAGTCGAAACAGTGGGACCCAGTACTTC. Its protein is CASSRNSGTQYF.

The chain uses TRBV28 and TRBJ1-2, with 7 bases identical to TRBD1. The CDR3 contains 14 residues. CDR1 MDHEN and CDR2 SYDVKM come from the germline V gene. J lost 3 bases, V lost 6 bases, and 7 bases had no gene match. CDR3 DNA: TGTGCCAGCAGGTCCGGGACAGCTCACTATGGCTACACCTTC. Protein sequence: CASRSGTAHYGYTF.

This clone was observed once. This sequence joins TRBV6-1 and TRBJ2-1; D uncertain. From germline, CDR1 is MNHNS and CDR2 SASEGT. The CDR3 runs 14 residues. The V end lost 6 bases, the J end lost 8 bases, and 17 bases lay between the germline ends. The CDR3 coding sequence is TGTGCCAGCAGGTTGGGTGGGGTGATGGATGAGCAGTTCTTC. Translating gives CASRLGGVMDEQFF.

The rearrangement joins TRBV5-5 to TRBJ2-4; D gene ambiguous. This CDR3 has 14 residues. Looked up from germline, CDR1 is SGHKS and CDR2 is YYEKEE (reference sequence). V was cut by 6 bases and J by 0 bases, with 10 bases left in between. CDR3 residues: CASIGVKAKNIQYF. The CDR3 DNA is TGTGCCAGCATAGGTGTGAAAGCCAAAAACATTCAGTACTTC.

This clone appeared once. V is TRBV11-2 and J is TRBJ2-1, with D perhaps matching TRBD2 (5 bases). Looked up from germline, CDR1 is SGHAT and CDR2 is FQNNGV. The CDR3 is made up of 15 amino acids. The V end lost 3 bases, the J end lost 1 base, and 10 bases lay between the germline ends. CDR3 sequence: CASSFGGLSYNEQFF. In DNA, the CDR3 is TGTGCCAGCAGCTTTGGTGGACTTTCCTACAATGAGCAGTTCTTC.

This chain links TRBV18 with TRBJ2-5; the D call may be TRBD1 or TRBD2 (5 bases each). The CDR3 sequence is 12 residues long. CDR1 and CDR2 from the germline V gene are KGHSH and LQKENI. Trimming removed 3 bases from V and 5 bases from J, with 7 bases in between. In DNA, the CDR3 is TGTGCCAGCTCACCCGAGGGGGAGACCCAGTACTTC. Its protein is CASSPEGETQYF.

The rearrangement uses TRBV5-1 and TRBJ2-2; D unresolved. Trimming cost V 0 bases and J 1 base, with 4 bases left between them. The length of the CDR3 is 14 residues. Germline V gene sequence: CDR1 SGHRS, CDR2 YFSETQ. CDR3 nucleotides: TGCGCCAGCAGCTTGGGAGGGAACACCGGGGAGCTGTTTTTT. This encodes CASSLGGNTGELFF.